The next 29 T cell receptor beta chains were all read from a single sample in a study of blood T cell repertoires in COVID-19. Assay: immunoSEQ multiplex PCR; the TCRdb copy retains only in-frame clones and omits some. The data show 200,000 or so clones, less than 90% seen once. Source material: peripheral blood. These receptors were collected from a man aged 40-49 years with active or convalescent COVID-19.

This clone was seen only once. V is TRBV9 and J is TRBJ2-1; 11 nucleotides align to TRBD2. Trimming cost V 4 bases and J 1 base; bases outside gene matches: 4. This CDR3 region has 16 residues. Germline-derived CDR1 and CDR2 are SGDLS and YYNGEE. Written as DNA, the CDR3 is TGTGCCAGCAGCTCCATAGCGGGAGGGTCCTACAATGAGCAGTTCTTC. Its translation: CASSSIAGGSYNEQFF.

Remarks on this clone: The sample carries other DNA sequences with the same CDR3. This chain uses TRBV5-1 with TRBJ2-7; D remains ambiguous. CDR3 length: 15 residues. CDR1 SGHRS and CDR2 YFSETQ come from the germline V gene. V was pared by 1 base and J by 0 bases, with 11 bases between. CDR3 coding DNA: TGCGCCAGCAGCTTGTCGGCAGGAAGCTCCTACGAGCAGTACTTC. This encodes CASSLSAGSSYEQYF.

CDR3 DNA: TGTGCCAGCAGCCCACCAGGGCGGGGAGCTTTCTTT. Protein product: CASSPPGRGAFF. The rearrangement joins TRBV7-8 to TRBJ1-1; TRBD1 is a possible D gene (5 bases). This CDR3 has 12 amino acids. Trimming took 5 bases from V and 10 from J, leaving 14 bases between them. Per germline, CDR1 SGHVS and CDR2 FQNEAQ.

V is TRBV3-1 (or the pseudogene TRBV3-2) and J is TRBJ1-1, with 7 bases fitting TRBD1. With V trimmed by 3 bases and J by 2 bases, 3 bases remained unmatched. The CDR3 extends over 14 amino acids. Germline CDR1 LGHDT, CDR2 YNNKEL (reference sequence). The DNA of the CDR3 is TGTGCCAGCAGCCACCGACAGGGAAACACTGAAGCTTTCTTT. It yields the protein CASSHRQGNTEAFF.

The chain carries TRBV14 and TRBJ2-2; 8 bases agree with TRBD1. Per germline, CDR1 SGHDN and CDR2 FVKESK. The CDR3 consists of 22 residues. V was pared by 3 bases and J by 1 base, with 22 bases of the junction left unmatched. CDR3 sequence reads: CASSQGPKPGQVSLLNTGELFF. The CDR3 nucleotides read TGTGCCAGCAGCCAGGGCCCAAAACCGGGACAGGTTTCCCTGTTGAACACCGGGGAGCTGTTTTTT.

This clone has only a few counts. V usage is TRBV27 and J usage is TRBJ1-2; the match to TRBD1 covers 9 bases. The J segment lost 4 bases and the V segment lost 3 bases, leaving 9 bases of the junction unmatched. This CDR3 is built from 16 residues. Germline V gene lookup returns CDR1 MNHEY and CDR2 SMNVEV (reference sequence). The CDR3 loop is CASSFIGQGPSYGYTF. As DNA, the CDR3 is TGTGCCAGCAGTTTTATCGGACAGGGGCCCTCCTATGGCTACACCTTC.

In DNA, the CDR3 is TGTGCCAGCAGTAGAACCGGGACAGAAGCCTACGAGCAGTACTTC. Residues: CASSRTGTEAYEQYF. V gene TRBV2 combines with J gene TRBJ2-7, with TRBD1 matching over 7 bases. Trimming removed 5 bases from V and 2 bases from J; junction bases left unmatched: 9. In germline, CDR1 is SNHLY, CDR2 FYNNEI. CDR3 length: 15 residues.

This sequence joins TRBV28 and TRBJ2-7, with 8 bases lining up with TRBD1. The CDR3 is made up of 14 amino acids. Trimming took 4 bases from V and 2 from J; bases not matched to a gene: 4. CDR1 is MDHEN, CDR2 SYDVKM, per germline. This chain's CDR3 is CASSWGQEAYEQYF. The CDR3 DNA reads TGTGCCAGCAGTTGGGGACAGGAGGCCTACGAGCAGTACTTC.

This clone was seen only once. V is TRBV28 and J is TRBJ2-1; TRBD2 aligns across 15 bases. With V trimmed by 4 bases and J by 12 bases, 10 bases remained unmatched. The CDR3 sequence is 16 residues long. Looked up from germline, CDR1 is MDHEN and CDR2 is SYDVKM. As DNA, the CDR3 is TGTGCCAGCAGTTCGGGCGGGACTAGCGGGAGGAACAGGCAGTTCTTC. Protein sequence: CASSSGGTSGRNRQFF.

The J gene is TRBJ1-5, the V gene TRBV10-2; D gene ambiguous. Trimming pared 3 bases from V and 2 bases from J, leaving 17 bases between. The V gene's germline CDR1 is WSHSY and CDR2 SAAADI. This CDR3 contains 17 residues. The CDR3: CASSDPLGDGRNQPQHF. In DNA, the CDR3 is TGCGCCAGCAGTGACCCCCTTGGAGATGGTCGCAATCAGCCCCAGCATTTT.

The V call is TRBV27, the J call TRBJ2-3, with TRBD2 matching 10 bases. The CDR3 length is 15 residues. Unmatched junction bases numbered 9, after V lost 3 bases and J lost 9 bases. Germline V gene sequence: CDR1 MNHEY, CDR2 SMNVEV (reference sequence). The CDR3 spells CASSFRLAGVQTQYF. The CDR3 nucleotides are TGTGCCAGCAGTTTTCGGCTAGCGGGAGTCCAAACGCAGTATTTT.

The V gene is TRBV6-9, the J gene TRBJ2-1; 10 bases fit TRBD2. This CDR3 spans 15 amino acids. Germline V gene data show CDR1 as MNHGY and CDR2 as SVAAGI. V lost 7 bases and J lost 4; bases outside the gene matches: 7. The CDR3: CASIKGLAWYNEQFF. For the CDR3, the DNA is TGTGCCAGCATCAAGGGACTAGCGTGGTACAATGAGCAGTTCTTC.

The rearrangement links TRBV7-6 to TRBJ1-1; 7 bases are a match to TRBD1. J was trimmed by 1 base and V by 1 base; bases with no gene match: 9. The CDR3 covers 17 residues. Germline-derived CDR1 and CDR2 are SGHVS and FNYEAQ. The CDR3 nucleotides read TGTGCCAGCAGCTTAGGTCTTGGAACAGGGGAGAACACTGAAGCTTTCTTT. This encodes CASSLGLGTGENTEAFF. The full variable domain, its missing parts supplied by reference TRBV7-6 and TRBJ1-1, is GAGVSQSPRYKVTKRGQDVALRCDPISGHVSLYWYRQALGQGPEFLTYFNYEAQQDKSGLPNDRFSAERPEGSISTLTIQRTEQRDSAMYRCASSLGLGTGENTEAFFGQGTRLTVV.

This clone was recorded a few times. This chain uses TRBV5-1 with TRBJ2-3; TRBD2 aligns across 12 bases. The CDR3 covers 16 residues. J was trimmed by 1 base and V by 3 bases; bases with no gene match: 3. Per germline, CDR1 SGHRS and CDR2 YFSETQ. This chain's CDR3 is CASSSGLAGRTDTQYF. In DNA, the CDR3 is TGCGCCAGCAGCTCAGGACTAGCGGGACGCACAGATACGCAGTATTTT.

The chain joins TRBV2 to TRBJ2-1, with D maybe TRBD1 (6 bases). The germline gives CDR1 SNHLY, CDR2 FYNNEI. Trimming pared 5 bases from V and 9 bases from J, leaving 23 bases between. The CDR3 is 16 residues long. The CDR3 DNA follows: TGTGCCAGCAGTTCACAGGGAAGAGGTTCCGGCGGTGAGCAGTTCTTC. This codes for CASSSQGRGSGGEQFF. The entire variable domain, with the rest obtained from reference TRBV2 and TRBJ2-1, is as follows: EPEVTQTPSHQVTQMGQEVILRCVPISNHLYFYWYRQILGQKVEFLVSFYNNEISEKSEIFDDQFSVERPDGSNFTLKIRSTKLEDSAMYFCASSSQGRGSGGEQFFGPGTRLTVL.

The chain joins TRBV19 to TRBJ2-7, with D tentatively TRBD1 (5 bases). Per the germline V gene, CDR1 is LNHDA and CDR2 is SQIVND (reference sequence). V was pared by 7 bases and J by 0 bases, with 13 bases between. The CDR3 consists of 14 residues. The CDR3 DNA reads TGTGCCAGTAAGACAGACTTGAGCTCCTACGAGCAGTACTTC. This encodes CASKTDLSSYEQYF.

CDR3 nucleotides: TGTGCCAGCGCAACTACAGGTAACTCCTACGAGCAGTACTTC. This gives the protein CASATTGNSYEQYF. The V and J genes are TRBV6-5 and TRBJ2-7; D perhaps matches TRBD1 (5 bases). Germline CDR1 reads MNHEY; CDR2 reads SVGAGI. The CDR3 covers 14 residues. Trimming stripped 8 bases from V and 0 bases from J, with 14 bases between.

The count of this clone is one. This sequence joins TRBV19 and TRBJ1-1, with a possible D match to TRBD1 (5 bases). This CDR3 region has 14 residues. Germline V lookup: CDR1 LNHDA, CDR2 SQIVND (reference sequence). V was clipped by 8 bases and J by 0 bases, with 13 bases between them. The CDR3 DNA sequence: TGTGCCAGTCTGAAACAGGAAGTGAACACTGAAGCTTTCTTT. This translates into CASLKQEVNTEAFF.

Points on this clone: The sample contains more than one DNA sequence encoding this CDR3. The chain has TRBV19 and TRBJ1-2; possibly TRBD1 for D (5 bases). CDR3 length: 13 amino acids. V was trimmed by 3 bases and J by 4 bases, leaving 9 bases between them. The germline CDR1 and CDR2 sequences are LNHDA and SQIVND (reference sequence). The CDR3 region is CASSIGQGYGYTF. The CDR3 DNA sequence: TGTGCCAGTAGTATTGGGCAGGGCTATGGCTACACCTTC.

This chain links TRBV5-5 with TRBJ2-2, with D perhaps TRBD2 (7 bases). Per the germline V gene, CDR1 is SGHKS and CDR2 is YYEKEE (reference sequence). This CDR3 region has 14 residues. V was cut by 0 bases and J by 7 bases, with 10 bases left in between. The CDR3 protein is CASSLAGGDGELFF. The DNA of the CDR3 is TGTGCCAGCAGCTTGGCGGGGGGCGACGGGGAGCTGTTTTTT.

The rearrangement joins TRBV5-1 to TRBJ1-1, with D perhaps matching TRBD1 (5 bases). This CDR3 is 16 amino acids long. Between the trimmed V and J ends, which lost 2 bases and 1 base, there was a span of 15 bases. Germline V lookup: CDR1 SGHRS, CDR2 YFSETQ. CDR3 bases: TGCGCCAGCAGCTTCTCAGGGCTGTCAGGGAACACTGAAGCTTTCTTT. Translating gives CASSFSGLSGNTEAFF.

The V and J genes are TRBV2 and TRBJ1-2; 9 bases align to TRBD1. Trimming at V came to 9 bases and at J to 4 bases, leaving 12 bases not matched to a gene. CDR1 SNHLY and CDR2 FYNNEI come from the germline V gene. CDR3 size: 15 residues. The CDR3 here is CASFNYRGRGYGYTF. Here the CDR3 DNA reads TGTGCCAGTTTCAACTACAGGGGGCGCGGCTATGGCTACACCTTC. Full variable domain (remainder filled in from reference TRBV2 and TRBJ1-2): EPEVTQTPSHQVTQMGQEVILRCVPISNHLYFYWYRQILGQKVEFLVSFYNNEISEKSEIFDDQFSVERPDGSNFTLKIRSTKLEDSAMYFCASFNYRGRGYGYTFGSGTRLTVV.

This chain uses TRBV5-5 with TRBJ2-3, with 8 bases that match TRBD2. This CDR3 comprises 15 residues. Germline values: CDR1 SGHKS, CDR2 YYEKEE (reference sequence). The J segment lost 2 bases and the V segment lost 6 bases, leaving 8 bases of the junction unmatched. DNA for the CDR3: TGTGCCAGCATCAACGGACTAGCCTTCACAGATACGCAGTATTTT. Protein product: CASINGLAFTDTQYF.

The V and J genes are TRBV5-4 and TRBJ1-2; the D gene is possibly TRBD1 (6 bases). Trimming left V 4 bases short and J 4 bases short, with 14 bases between. The CDR3 has 14 amino acids. The germline V gene encodes CDR1 SGHNT and CDR2 YYREEE (reference sequence). The CDR3 region has the DNA TGTGCCAGCAGCCTTAAACAGGGAAGCTATGGCTACACCTTC. Protein sequence: CASSLKQGSYGYTF.

This chain links TRBV9 with TRBJ1-1, with D perhaps matching TRBD1 (6 bases). CDR1 is SGDLS, CDR2 YYNGEE, per germline. Trimming removed 2 bases at V and 5 bases at J, with 16 bases between. The CDR3 totals 15 residues. CDR3 DNA: TGTGCCAGCAGCGTGATACGAGGGGGGGAAACTGAAGCTTTCTTT. This encodes CASSVIRGGETEAFF.

Of note for this clone: At the DNA level, this CDR3 is encoded by other sequences in the same sample as well. The chain links TRBV7-3 to TRBJ2-5; the match to TRBD2 covers 7 bases. In germline, CDR1 is SGHTA, CDR2 FQGTGA. There are 15 residues in the CDR3. V dropped 1 base and J dropped 1; count of bases not matched to a gene: 3. Here the CDR3 reads CASSLMGGSQETQYF. As DNA, the CDR3 is TGTGCCAGCAGCTTAATGGGGGGGTCCCAAGAGACCCAGTACTTC.

This chain uses TRBV12-5 with TRBJ1-5, with D maybe TRBD1 (6 bases). CDR1 is LGHNT and CDR2 is FRNRAP in the germline V gene. The length of the CDR3 is 18 residues. With 4 bases removed from V and 2 bases from J, the gap between germline ends came to 21 bases. The CDR3: CASGSHEGVTSRNQPQHF. CDR3 in DNA: TGTGCTAGTGGTTCTCACGAGGGGGTGACCAGTCGCAATCAGCCCCAGCATTTT.

The chain employs TRBV2 and TRBJ2-1, with 7 bases identical to TRBD1. The CDR3 has 14 residues. From germline, CDR1 is SNHLY and CDR2 FYNNEI. J gave up 1 base and V 6 bases, and 3 bases lay outside the gene matches. CDR3 region: CASRTGWSYNEQFF. As DNA, the CDR3 is TGTGCCAGCAGGACAGGGTGGTCCTACAATGAGCAGTTCTTC.

This clone appeared once. The chain carries TRBV7-9 and TRBJ2-7; D is perhaps TRBD1 (5 bases). The CDR3 contains 13 residues. CDR1 is SEHNR and CDR2 is FQNEAQ in the germline V gene (reference sequence). Trimming removed 3 bases at V and 3 bases at J, with 9 bases between. CDR3 loop: CASSLNRGYEQYF. The CDR3 coding sequence is TGTGCCAGCAGCTTGAATAGGGGCTACGAGCAGTACTTC.